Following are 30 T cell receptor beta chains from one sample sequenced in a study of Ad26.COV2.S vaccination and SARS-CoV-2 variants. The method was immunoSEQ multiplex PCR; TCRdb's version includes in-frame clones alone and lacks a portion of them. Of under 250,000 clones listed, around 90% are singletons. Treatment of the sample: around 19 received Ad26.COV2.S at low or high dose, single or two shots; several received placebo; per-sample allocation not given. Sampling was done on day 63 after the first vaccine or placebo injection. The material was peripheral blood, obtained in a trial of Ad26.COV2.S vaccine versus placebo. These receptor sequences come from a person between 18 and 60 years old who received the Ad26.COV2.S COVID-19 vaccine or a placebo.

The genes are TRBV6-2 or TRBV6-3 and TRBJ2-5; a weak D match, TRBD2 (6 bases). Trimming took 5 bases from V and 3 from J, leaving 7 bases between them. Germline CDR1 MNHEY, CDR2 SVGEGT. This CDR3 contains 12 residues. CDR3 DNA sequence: TGTGCCAGCAGTCCGGGGGAAGAGACCCAGTACTTC. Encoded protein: CASSPGEETQYF.

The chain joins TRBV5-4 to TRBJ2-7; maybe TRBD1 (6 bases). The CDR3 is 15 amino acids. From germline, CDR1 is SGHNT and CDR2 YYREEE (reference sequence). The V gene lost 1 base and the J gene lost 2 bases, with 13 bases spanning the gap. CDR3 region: CASSLIGQRAYEQYF. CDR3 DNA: TGTGCCAGCAGCTTGATCGGACAGCGCGCCTACGAGCAGTACTTC.

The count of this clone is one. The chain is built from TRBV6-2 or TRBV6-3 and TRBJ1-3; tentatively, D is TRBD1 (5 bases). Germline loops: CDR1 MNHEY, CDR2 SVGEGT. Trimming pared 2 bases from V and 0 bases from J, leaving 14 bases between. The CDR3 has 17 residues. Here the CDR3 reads CASSYPEGLISGNTIYF. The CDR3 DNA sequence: TGTGCCAGCAGTTACCCCGAGGGACTGATCTCTGGAAACACCATATATTTT.

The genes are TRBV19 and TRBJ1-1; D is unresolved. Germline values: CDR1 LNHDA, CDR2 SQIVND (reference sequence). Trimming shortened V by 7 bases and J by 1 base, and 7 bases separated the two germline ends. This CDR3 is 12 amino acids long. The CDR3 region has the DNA TGTGCCAGTACCGGAGGGAACACTGAAGCTTTCTTT. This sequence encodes CASTGGNTEAFF.

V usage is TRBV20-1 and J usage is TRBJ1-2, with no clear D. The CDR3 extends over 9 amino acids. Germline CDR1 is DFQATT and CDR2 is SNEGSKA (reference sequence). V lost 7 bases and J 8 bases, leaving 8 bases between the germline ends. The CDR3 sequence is CSGKLGYTF. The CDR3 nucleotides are TGCAGTGGGAAGTTGGGCTACACCTTC.

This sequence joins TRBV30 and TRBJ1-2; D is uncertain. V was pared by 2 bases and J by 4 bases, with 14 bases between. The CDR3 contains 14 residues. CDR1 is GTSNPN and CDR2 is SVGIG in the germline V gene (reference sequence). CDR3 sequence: CAWSLDGMSYGYTF. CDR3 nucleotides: TGTGCCTGGAGTCTTGACGGGATGAGCTATGGCTACACCTTC.

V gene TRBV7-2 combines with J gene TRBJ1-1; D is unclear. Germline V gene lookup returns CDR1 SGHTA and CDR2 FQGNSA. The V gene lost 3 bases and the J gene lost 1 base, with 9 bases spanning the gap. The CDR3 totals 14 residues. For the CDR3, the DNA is TGTGCCAGCAGCTTCCTCCGCCAGAACACTGAAGCTTTCTTT. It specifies CASSFLRQNTEAFF.

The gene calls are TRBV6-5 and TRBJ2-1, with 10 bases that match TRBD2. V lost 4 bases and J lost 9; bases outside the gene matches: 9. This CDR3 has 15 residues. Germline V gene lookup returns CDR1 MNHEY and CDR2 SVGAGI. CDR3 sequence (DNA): TGTGCCAGCAGTTCCTGGACTAGCGGTCCAACTGAGCAGTTCTTC. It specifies CASSSWTSGPTEQFF.

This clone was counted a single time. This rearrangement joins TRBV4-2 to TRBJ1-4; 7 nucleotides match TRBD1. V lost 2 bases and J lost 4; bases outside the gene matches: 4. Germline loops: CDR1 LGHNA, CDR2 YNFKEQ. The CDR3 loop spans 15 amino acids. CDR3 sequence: CASSQMGQHNEKLFF. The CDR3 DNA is TGTGCCAGCAGCCAAATGGGACAGCATAATGAAAAACTGTTTTTT.

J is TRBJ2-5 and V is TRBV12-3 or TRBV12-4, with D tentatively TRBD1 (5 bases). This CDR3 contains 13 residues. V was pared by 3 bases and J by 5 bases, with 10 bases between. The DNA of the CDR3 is TGTGCCAGCAGTTTCTTCCAGGGTGAGACCCAGTACTTC. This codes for CASSFFQGETQYF.

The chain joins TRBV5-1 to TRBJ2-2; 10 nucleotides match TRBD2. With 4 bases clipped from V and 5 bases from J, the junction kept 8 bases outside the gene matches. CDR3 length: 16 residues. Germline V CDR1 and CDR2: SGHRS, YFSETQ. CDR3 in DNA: TGCGCCAGCAGCCTACGACTAGCGGGCTGGACCGGGGAGCTGTTTTTT. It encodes CASSLRLAGWTGELFF.

This CDR3 is CASSPAGGWGETQYF. CDR3 nucleotide sequence: TGCGCCAGCAGCCCTGCGGGGGGCTGGGGAGAGACCCAGTACTTC. The chain carries TRBV5-1 and TRBJ2-5, with 8 bases identical to TRBD2. This CDR3 has 15 amino acids. In germline, CDR1 is SGHRS, CDR2 YFSETQ. V gave up 4 bases and J gave up 4 bases; unmatched junction bases: 9.

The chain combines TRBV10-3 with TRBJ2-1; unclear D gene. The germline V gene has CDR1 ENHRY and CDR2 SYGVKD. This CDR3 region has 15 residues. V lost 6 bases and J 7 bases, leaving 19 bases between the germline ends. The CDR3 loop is CAISMTTLKWNEQFF. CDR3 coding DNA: TGTGCCATCAGCATGACCACTCTGAAGTGGAATGAGCAGTTCTTC.

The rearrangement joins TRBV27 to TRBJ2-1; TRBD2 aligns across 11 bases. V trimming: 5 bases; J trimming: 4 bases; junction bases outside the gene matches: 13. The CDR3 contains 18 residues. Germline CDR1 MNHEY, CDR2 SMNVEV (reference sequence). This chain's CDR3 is CASSILKTGTSGYNEQFF. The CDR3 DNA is TGTGCCAGCAGTATACTAAAGACCGGGACTAGCGGATACAATGAGCAGTTCTTC.

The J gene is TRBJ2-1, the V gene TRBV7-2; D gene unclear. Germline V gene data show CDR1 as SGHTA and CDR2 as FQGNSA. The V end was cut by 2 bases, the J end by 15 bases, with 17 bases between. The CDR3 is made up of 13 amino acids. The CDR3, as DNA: TGTGCCAGCAGCTTATCGGAGACGACCCTCTGGTTCTTC. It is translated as CASSLSETTLWFF. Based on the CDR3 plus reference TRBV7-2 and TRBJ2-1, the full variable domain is GAGVSQSPSNKVTEKGKDVELRCDPISGHTALYWYRQSLGQGLEFLIYFQGNSAPDKSGLPSDRFSAERTGGSVSTLTIQRTQQEDSAVYLCASSLSETTLWFFGPGTRLTVL.

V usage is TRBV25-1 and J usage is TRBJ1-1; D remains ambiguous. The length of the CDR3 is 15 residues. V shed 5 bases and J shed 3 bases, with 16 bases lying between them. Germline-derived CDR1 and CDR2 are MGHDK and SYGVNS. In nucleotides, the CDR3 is TGTGCCAGCAGTTTTAATGTGGGGTCGGACACTGAAGCTTTCTTT. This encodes CASSFNVGSDTEAFF.

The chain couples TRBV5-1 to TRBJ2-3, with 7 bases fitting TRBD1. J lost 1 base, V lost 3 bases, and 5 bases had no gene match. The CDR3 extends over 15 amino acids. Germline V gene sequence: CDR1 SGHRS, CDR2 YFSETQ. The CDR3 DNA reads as TGCGCCAGCAGCTCGACAGGGTACGGCACAGATACGCAGTATTTT. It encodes CASSSTGYGTDTQYF.

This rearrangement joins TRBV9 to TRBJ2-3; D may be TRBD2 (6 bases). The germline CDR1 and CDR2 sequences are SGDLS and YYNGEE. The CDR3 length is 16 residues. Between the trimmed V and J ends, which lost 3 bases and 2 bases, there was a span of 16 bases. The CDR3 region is CASSARDFTSTDTQYF. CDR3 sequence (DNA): TGTGCCAGCAGCGCCCGGGACTTCACATCCACAGATACGCAGTATTTT. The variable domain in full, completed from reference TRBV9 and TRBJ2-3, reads DSGVTQTPKHLITATGQRVTLRCSPRSGDLSVYWYQQSLDQGLQFLIQYYNGEERAKGNILERFSAQQFPDLHSELNLSSLELGDSALYFCASSARDFTSTDTQYFGPGTRLTVL.

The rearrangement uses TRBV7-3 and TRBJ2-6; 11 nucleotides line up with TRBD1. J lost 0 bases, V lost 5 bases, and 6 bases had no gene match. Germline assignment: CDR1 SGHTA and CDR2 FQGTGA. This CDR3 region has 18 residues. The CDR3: CASSRAGTGGSGANVLTF. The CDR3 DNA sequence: TGTGCCAGCAGCCGCGCCGGGACAGGGGGCTCTGGGGCCAACGTCCTGACTTTC.

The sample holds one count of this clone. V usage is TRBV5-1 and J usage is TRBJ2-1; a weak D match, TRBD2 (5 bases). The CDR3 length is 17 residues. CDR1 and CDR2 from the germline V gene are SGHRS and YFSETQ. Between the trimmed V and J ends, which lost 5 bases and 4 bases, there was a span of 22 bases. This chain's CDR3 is CASRTLEGRWDYNEQFF. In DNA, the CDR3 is TGCGCCAGCAGAACCCTAGAGGGCCGATGGGATTACAATGAGCAGTTCTTC.

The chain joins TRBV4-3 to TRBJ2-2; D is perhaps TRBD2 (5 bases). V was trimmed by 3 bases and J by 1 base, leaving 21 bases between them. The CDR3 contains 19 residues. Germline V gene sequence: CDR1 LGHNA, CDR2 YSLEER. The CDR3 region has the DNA TGCGCCAGCAGCCATCGTATCTCAGTAGCACTAGTGAACACCGGGGAGCTGTTTTTT. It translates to CASSHRISVALVNTGELFF.

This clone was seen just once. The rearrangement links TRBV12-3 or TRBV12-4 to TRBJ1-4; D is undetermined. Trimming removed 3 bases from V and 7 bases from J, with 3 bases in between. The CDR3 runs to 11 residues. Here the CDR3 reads CASSLSEKLFF. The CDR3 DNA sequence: TGTGCCAGCAGTTTGTCTGAAAAACTGTTTTTT.

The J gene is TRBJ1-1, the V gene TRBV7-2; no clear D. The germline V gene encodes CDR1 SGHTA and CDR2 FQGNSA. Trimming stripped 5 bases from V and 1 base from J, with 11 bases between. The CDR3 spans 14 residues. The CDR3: CASSKWAANTEAFF. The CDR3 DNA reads TGTGCCAGCAGCAAATGGGCCGCGAACACTGAAGCTTTCTTT.

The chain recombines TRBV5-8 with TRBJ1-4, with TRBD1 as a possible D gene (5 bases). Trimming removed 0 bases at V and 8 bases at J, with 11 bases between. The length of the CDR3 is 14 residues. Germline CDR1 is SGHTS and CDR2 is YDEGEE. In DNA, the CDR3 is TGTGCCAGCAGCTTGGAGGGGTTTCGGGAAAAACTGTTTTTT. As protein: CASSLEGFREKLFF.

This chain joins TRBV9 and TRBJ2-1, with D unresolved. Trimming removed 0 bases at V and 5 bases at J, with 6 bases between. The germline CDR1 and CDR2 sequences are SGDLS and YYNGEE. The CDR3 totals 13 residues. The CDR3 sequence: CASSVEVDNEQFF. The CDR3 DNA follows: TGTGCCAGCAGCGTAGAAGTTGACAATGAGCAGTTCTTC.

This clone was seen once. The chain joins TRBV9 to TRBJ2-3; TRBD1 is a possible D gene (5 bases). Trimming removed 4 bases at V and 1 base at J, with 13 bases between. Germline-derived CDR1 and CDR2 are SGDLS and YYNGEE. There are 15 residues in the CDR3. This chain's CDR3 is CASSLRQTGTDTQYF. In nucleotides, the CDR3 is TGTGCCAGCAGCCTTCGACAGACCGGCACAGATACGCAGTATTTT.

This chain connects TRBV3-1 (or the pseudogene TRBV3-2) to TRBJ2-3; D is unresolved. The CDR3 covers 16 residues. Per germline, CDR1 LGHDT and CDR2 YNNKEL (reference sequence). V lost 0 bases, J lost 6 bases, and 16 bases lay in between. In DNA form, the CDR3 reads TGTGCCAGCAGCCAAGATTCGCAGCCGGCCTCGGATACGCAGTATTTT. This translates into CASSQDSQPASDTQYF.

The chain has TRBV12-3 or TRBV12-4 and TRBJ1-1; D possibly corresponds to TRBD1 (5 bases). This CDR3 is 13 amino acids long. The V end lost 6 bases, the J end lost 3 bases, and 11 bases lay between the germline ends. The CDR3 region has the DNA TGTGCCAGCAGCCTCACCAGGGACACTGAAGCTTTCTTT. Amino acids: CASSLTRDTEAFF.

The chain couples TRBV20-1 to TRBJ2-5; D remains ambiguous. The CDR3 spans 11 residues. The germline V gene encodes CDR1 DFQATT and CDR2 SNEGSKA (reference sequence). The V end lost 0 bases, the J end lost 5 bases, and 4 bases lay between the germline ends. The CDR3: CSARDSETQYF. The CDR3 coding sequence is TGCAGTGCTAGAGATTCGGAGACCCAGTACTTC.

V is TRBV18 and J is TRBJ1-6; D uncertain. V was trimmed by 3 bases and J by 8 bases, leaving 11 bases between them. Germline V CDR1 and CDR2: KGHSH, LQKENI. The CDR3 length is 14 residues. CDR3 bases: TGTGCCAGCTCACCCCGAGAAGCGGATTCACCCCTCCACTTT. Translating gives CASSPREADSPLHF.